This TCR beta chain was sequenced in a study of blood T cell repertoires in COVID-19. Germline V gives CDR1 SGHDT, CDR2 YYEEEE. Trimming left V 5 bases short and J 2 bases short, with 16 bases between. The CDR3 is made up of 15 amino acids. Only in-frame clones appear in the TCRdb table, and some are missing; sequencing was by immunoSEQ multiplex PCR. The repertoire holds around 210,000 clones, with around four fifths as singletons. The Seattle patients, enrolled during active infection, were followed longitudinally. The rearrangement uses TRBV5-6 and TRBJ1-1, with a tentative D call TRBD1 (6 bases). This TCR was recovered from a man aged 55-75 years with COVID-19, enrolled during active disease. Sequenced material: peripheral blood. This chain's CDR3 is CASSSSPGTNTEAFF. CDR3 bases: TGTGCCAGCAGTTCATCACCCGGGACAAACACTGAAGCTTTCTTT. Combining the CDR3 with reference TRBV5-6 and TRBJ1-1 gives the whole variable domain DAGVTQSPTHLIKTRGQQVTLRCSPKSGHDTVSWYQQALGQGPQFIFQYYEEEERQRGNFPDRFSGHQFPNYSSELNVNALLLGDSALYLCASSSSPGTNTEAFFGQGTRLTVV.